The sequence of this TCR beta chain was determined in a study of shared clonotypes between healthy human individuals. The wider study: With ages of 18 to 49, the donors were a couple of women and a few men.

This clone has only one observation. Original processing methods: Owing to the provision of junction-only sequences devoid of quality scores by immunoSEQ, filtering differed. Produced via immunoSEQ multiplex PCR; TCRdb's table is partial and in-frame only. D and trimming were read from the DNA, whereas the V and J calls and clone size are those reported in that table. Here the sample spans some 2 million clones, roughly 96% being singletons. Every donor, a Caucasian adult, lived in Nashville, Tennessee. Splitting the CD4+ cells yielded a CD45RA+ naive subset and a CD45RA-negative memory subset. This TCR came from a man between 18 and 35 years old in good health. The sequencing sample was made of naive CD4+ T cells sorted from blood. As for subset: CD45RA+ positively selected.

CDR3 amino acids: CASSQPISGKHNEQFF. Here the CDR3 DNA reads TGTGCCAGCAGCCAACCGATTAGCGGGAAACACAATGAGCAGTTCTTC. J is TRBJ2-1 and V is TRBV14, with 8 bases that match TRBD2. Germline values: CDR1 SGHDN, CDR2 FVKESK. The V and J ends lost 2 bases and 5 bases, in that order; junction bases with no gene match: 8. The length of the CDR3 is 16 residues.